These 12 T cell receptor beta chains came from one sample sequenced in a study of blood T cells in healthy people across ages. Using a J-beta primer mix together with a sample-barcoded 5' primer, a second PCR was run for roughly 7 to 11 cycles. TCRdb passed the 5' RACE reads through MiXCR, listing each CDR3 protein once. Of hundreds of thousands of distinct CDR3 sequences listed, roughly 60% are singletons. The sample was blood. The receptors were gathered from a man aged 30-40 years in good health.

The CDR3 loop is CSARAGGSGGNTTYEQYF. DNA for the CDR3: TGCAGTGCTAGAGCGGGAGGTAGCGGGGGAAATACCACCTACGAGCAGTACTTC. The genes are TRBV20-1 and TRBJ2-7, with 9 bases lining up with TRBD2. The trim removed 1 base at V and 2 bases at J, leaving 15 bases unmatched. The CDR3 runs 18 residues. CDR1 and CDR2 from the germline V gene are DFQATT and SNEGSKA (reference sequence).

The table lists this clonotype with many counts. This may be a read error: a much more frequent sequence differs by one nucleotide. The gene calls are TRBV12-3 or TRBV12-4 and TRBJ2-3; D may correspond to TRBD1 or TRBD2 (6 bases each). V dropped 4 bases and J dropped 3 bases, with 20 bases sitting between them. The CDR3 is 17 amino acids. CDR3 nucleotides: TGTGCCAGCAGTTCCCGCGGGGCTGGGGGCACGACAGATACGCAGTATTTT. Its protein product is CASSSRGAGGTTDTQYF.

The chain links TRBV29-1 to TRBJ2-5; 7 bases align to TRBD1. V shed 6 bases and J 4 bases; nucleotides not matched to a gene: 8. The CDR3 is 13 amino acids. The germline gives CDR1 SQVTM, CDR2 ANQGSEA. The CDR3 DNA is TGCAGCGTCCTCCGGGACAGCGGAGAGACCCAGTACTTC. This translates into CSVLRDSGETQYF.

This clonotype has a single count. This chain connects TRBV5-1 to TRBJ2-1; D is perhaps TRBD1 (5 bases). The CDR3 has 17 residues. Germline V gene lookup returns CDR1 SGHRS and CDR2 YFSETQ. Trimming took 4 bases from V and 12 from J, leaving 29 bases between them. The CDR3 is CASSPDGQTSAGPGQFF. The CDR3 nucleotides are TGCGCCAGCAGCCCGGATGGCCAGACGAGTGCAGGGCCGGGGCAGTTCTTC.

J is TRBJ2-3 and V is TRBV7-2, with D uncertain. Germline CDR1 reads SGHTA; CDR2 reads FQGNSA. V was clipped by 5 bases and J by 6 bases, with 15 bases between them. The CDR3 sequence is 14 residues long. CDR3 DNA: TGTGCCAGCAGCCCCTCCCCCGAAAGGGATACGCAGTATTTT. It is translated as CASSPSPERDTQYF.

This clonotype appeared a few times. The chain recombines TRBV3-1 with TRBJ1-2; no reliable D call. The CDR3 consists of 14 residues. Trimming took 0 bases from V and 5 from J, leaving 10 bases between them. Germline V CDR1 and CDR2: LGHDT, YNNKEL (reference sequence). The CDR3 region has the DNA TGTGCCAGCAGCCAAGAAGGAAACTGGTATGGCTACACCTTC. Encoded protein: CASSQEGNWYGYTF.

This sequence joins TRBV29-1 and TRBJ2-1; 7 bases agree with TRBD2. Per the germline V gene, CDR1 is SQVTM and CDR2 is ANQGSEA. CDR3 length: 14 residues. Trimming cost V 1 base and J 6 bases; bases outside gene matches: 6. CDR3 region: CSVEGSGTFNEQFF. As DNA, the CDR3 is TGCAGCGTTGAAGGGAGCGGGACCTTCAATGAGCAGTTCTTC.

This rearrangement joins TRBV10-3 to TRBJ1-2; D is perhaps TRBD1 (6 bases). Germline CDR1 and CDR2: ENHRY and SYGVKD. Trimming cost V 3 bases and J 3 bases, with 11 bases left between them. The CDR3 consists of 14 residues. CDR3 sequence reads: CAISDPRGYYGYTF. The CDR3 region has the DNA TGTGCCATCAGTGACCCGAGGGGGTACTATGGCTACACCTTC.

This chain links TRBV7-9 with TRBJ2-1, with D perhaps matching TRBD2 (5 bases). V lost 2 bases, J lost 0 bases, and 5 bases lay in between. Per germline, CDR1 SEHNR and CDR2 FQNEAQ (reference sequence). The length of the CDR3 is 14 residues. The CDR3, as DNA: TGTGCCAGCAGCTTAAGCGGCTCCTACAATGAGCAGTTCTTC. Protein sequence: CASSLSGSYNEQFF. Using reference TRBV7-9 and TRBJ2-1 for the parts outside the CDR3, the full variable domain is DTGVSQNPRHKITKRGQNVTFRCDPISEHNRLYWYRQTLGQGPEFLTYFQNEAQLEKSRLLSDRFSAERPKGSFSTLEIQRTEQGDSAMYLCASSLSGSYNEQFFGPGTRLTVL.

The rearrangement uses TRBV12-3 or TRBV12-4 and TRBJ1-6; D unclear. The CDR3 is 13 amino acids. The ends were cut back, 7 bases at V and 6 bases at J, with 10 bases in the middle. CDR3 sequence (DNA): TGTGCCAGCACCCTGGCGGGTAATTCACCCCTCCACTTT. This translates into CASTLAGNSPLHF.

The chain links TRBV4-2 to TRBJ1-5; D is undetermined. V was cut by 0 bases and J by 3 bases, with 15 bases left in between. This CDR3 spans 17 amino acids. The germline V gene encodes CDR1 LGHNA and CDR2 YNFKEQ. In DNA form, the CDR3 reads TGTGCCAGCAGCCAAGAGGGCACCGCGGGCTTCAATCAGCCCCAGCATTTT. Protein product: CASSQEGTAGFNQPQHF.

The chain links TRBV29-1 to TRBJ2-3, with D tentatively TRBD1 (6 bases). This CDR3 is 14 amino acids long. The V end lost 6 bases, the J end lost 2 bases, and 15 bases lay between the germline ends. From germline, CDR1 is SQVTM and CDR2 ANQGSEA. Here the CDR3 DNA reads TGCAGCGTGACCGATGGGACATACACAGATACGCAGTATTTT. It is translated as CSVTDGTYTDTQYF.